This T cell receptor beta chain was documented in a study of pediatric ulcerative colitis. One to two pinch biopsies were taken from the rectum during colonoscopy. Germline CDR1 and CDR2: MDHEN and SYDVKM. This CDR3 region has 18 residues. V was clipped by 3 bases and J by 0 bases; unmatched bases: 8. Sequencing depth was up to 500,000 reads per sample. Data came from immunoSEQ multiplex PCR; TCRdb stores just in-frame clones and leaves some out. The repertoire holds approximately 18,000 clones, with roughly 69% as singletons. The chain links TRBV28 to TRBJ2-7, with 13 bases matching TRBD2. The receptor was derived from a boy aged 10-17 years with moderate ulcerative colitis. The material sequenced was gut tissue. The DNA for the CDR3 is TGTGCCAGCAGTTTTCTCGGGACTAGCGGGGCCGCCTCCTACGAGCAGTACTTC. This gives the protein CASSFLGTSGAASYEQYF.